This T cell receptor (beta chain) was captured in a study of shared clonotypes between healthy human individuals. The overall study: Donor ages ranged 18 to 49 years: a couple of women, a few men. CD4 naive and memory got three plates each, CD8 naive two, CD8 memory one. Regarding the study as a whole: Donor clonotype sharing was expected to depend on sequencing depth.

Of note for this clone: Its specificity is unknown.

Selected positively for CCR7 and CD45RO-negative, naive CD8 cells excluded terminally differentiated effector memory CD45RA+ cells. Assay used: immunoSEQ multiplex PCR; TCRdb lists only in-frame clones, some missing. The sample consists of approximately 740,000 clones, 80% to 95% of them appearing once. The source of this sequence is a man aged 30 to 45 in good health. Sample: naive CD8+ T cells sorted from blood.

The DNA for the CDR3 is TGTGCCAGCAGTTTCCTTACTAGCGGGAACAATGAGCAGTTCTTC. Amino acids: CASSFLTSGNNEQFF. The J gene is TRBJ2-1, the V gene TRBV27, with 10 bases matching TRBD2. V was clipped by 3 bases and J by 5 bases; unmatched bases: 4. CDR1 and CDR2 (germline): MNHEY, SMNVEV (reference sequence). The CDR3 extends over 15 amino acids.